A single T cell receptor (beta chain) is shown here with its context. What it binds is unknown. The data stem from a study of OX40 agonist ivuxolimab in advanced cancers. General study results and limits: The study observed clonal expansion of CD4+ and CD8+ blood T cells by week 6 at 0.1 to 3.0 mg/kg.

V lost 3 bases to trimming and J lost 0 bases, with 8 bases between them. CDR1 and CDR2 from the germline V gene are SGHVS and FQNEAQ. The CDR3 has 14 residues. The repertoire was sequenced with immunoSEQ multiplex PCR; TCRdb's copy has only in-frame clones and lacks some. The sample includes tens of thousands of clones, approximately 90% of them seen just once. Here the sequenced sample was CD4+ or CD8+ T cells sorted from blood, taken in a trial of the OX40 agonist ivuxolimab. The rearrangement joins TRBV7-8 to TRBJ1-2; D ambiguous. The clonotype originates from an adult with an advanced solid tumor such as melanoma, head and neck, liver or kidney cancer. CDR3 sequence: CASSFWPANYGYTF. The CDR3 nucleotides read TGTGCCAGCAGCTTTTGGCCGGCTAACTATGGCTACACCTTC.